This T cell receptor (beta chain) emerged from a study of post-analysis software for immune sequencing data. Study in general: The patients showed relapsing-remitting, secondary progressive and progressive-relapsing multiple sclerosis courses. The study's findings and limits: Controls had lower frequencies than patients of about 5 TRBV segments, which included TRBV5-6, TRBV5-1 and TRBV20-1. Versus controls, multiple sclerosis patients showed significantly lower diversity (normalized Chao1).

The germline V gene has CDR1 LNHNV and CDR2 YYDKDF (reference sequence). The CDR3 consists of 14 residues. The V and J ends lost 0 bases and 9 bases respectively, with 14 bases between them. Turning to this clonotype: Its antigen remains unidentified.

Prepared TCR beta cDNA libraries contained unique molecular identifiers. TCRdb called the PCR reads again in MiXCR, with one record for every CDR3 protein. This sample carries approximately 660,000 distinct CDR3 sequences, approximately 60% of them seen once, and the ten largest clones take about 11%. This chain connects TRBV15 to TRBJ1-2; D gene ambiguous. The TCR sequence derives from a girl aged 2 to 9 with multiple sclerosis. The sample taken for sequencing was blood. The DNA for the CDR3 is TGTGCCACCAGCAGAGATGGTGGGCTCGGGCGCTACACCTTC. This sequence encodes CATSRDGGLGRYTF.